This TCR beta chain was profiled in a study of T cell responses to AZD1222 COVID-19 vaccine (dated by TCRdb to the early 2020s). Regarding the research as a whole: AZD1222 recipients given second doses at about 4 weeks or at about 12 weeks were pooled, since spike-specific TCR depth and breadth were not found to differ between the two schedules. TCR sequencing covered approximately 230 trial participants: nearly 210 given two doses of AZD1222 and approximately 26 given two doses of MenACWY control vaccine. Trial participants were enrolled by age into subgroups of 18-55, 56-69 and 70-plus years, and 148, 28 and 57 TCR-sequenced participants, respectively, were included in these subgroups. On the study overall, not on this receptor specifically: The vaccine-associated CD4 TCRs covered the entire spike protein, and the dominant responses fell in regions 160-218 and 743-854. Epitopes outside the regions mutated in the B.1.351 and B.1.1.7 variants were reportedly recognized by nearly half of the unique spike-specific TCRs. Participants were mostly white British and included more females than males, and it was suggested by the authors that clonal diversity may have been underestimated. In the small 56-69-year group, the increase in depth fell short of significance, most likely because of low power. Because no day 14 peak-response samples were available, the repertoires could be characterized only after the peak T cell response. Conclusions about previously exposed vaccinees are limited, since just 5 or 6 AZD1222 recipients were seropositive for SARS-CoV-2 at baseline. A significant rise in spike-specific TCR breadth and depth was observed after two AZD1222 doses relative to day 0 and relative to MenACWY recipients.

The intended sense of this specimen's time point label: baseline before first vaccination. Vaccinee samples came from UK trials COV001 and COV002, including a single-blind randomized controlled phase 2/3 trial of AZD1222 (ChAdOx1 nCoV-19) in healthy adults. For TCRbeta chain sequencing, PBMC samples from trial participants were taken at day 0 and at day 28 after the second dose. CDR1 SQVTM and CDR2 ANQGSEA are derived from the germline V gene. V is cut back by 4 bases and J by 0 bases, with 2 bases in the junction unmatched. The CDR3 holds 14 amino acids from the cysteine to the phenylalanine. Only the CDR3 DNA is retained, 42 bases long and in frame from the first base. As to this clone: It has no known antigen specificity. No qualities accompany the bases; no much larger clone lies one base away.

The CDR3 regions of human TCRbeta chains were analyzed by immunosequencing. The paper's processing steps were these. Repertoire TCRs were checked for matches against a reference library of SARS-CoV-2-specific TCRs that had been generated using the MIRA antigen-specificity platform. Breadth was defined as the fraction of unique TCRs that were SARS-CoV-2-associated. Depth was defined as the fraction of total T cells that were SARS-CoV-2-associated. Using the MIRA data, each spike-specific TCR was assigned both to the spike region to which the TCR was reactive and to a CD4 or CD8 class. Log10-transformed breadth and depth values were compared by one-way ANOVA with Sidak's multiple comparisons tests. The clones in this table, taken by TCRdb from immuneACCESS, are in-frame only. Not every clone is retained; where verified, under half of the shortfall comes from an unresolved V gene, and the cause of the rest is unknown. V and J calls and clone size come straight from that table; D and trimming were deduced from the DNA. This sample is represented by 110,000 or so clones; approximately 93% of them were singletons. Approximately 4.2% of the sample lies in the top ten.

This sequence uses TRBV29-1 and TRBJ1-3; 8 central nucleotides agree with TRBD1. This TCR came from an adult in good health. Sample: peripheral blood, taken on day 0 of AZD1222 vaccination. The nucleotide sequence reads TGCAGCGTTGCAACAGGGGGCTCTGGAAACACCATATATTTT. Protein translation: CSVATGGSGNTIYF.